The sequence of this T cell receptor (beta chain) was determined in a study of blood T cell repertoires in COVID-19. Study information: Sites across the United States, Italy and Spain contributed samples from acute and convalescent COVID-19. Nucleic acid was either cDNA or gDNA, and it came from T cells, B-cell-depleted T cells, or PBMCs.

V dropped 4 bases and J dropped 3 bases, with 12 bases sitting between them. Germline V gene sequence: CDR1 MDHEN, CDR2 SYDVKM. This CDR3 is 14 amino acids long. Study processing details: Nucleated cell number was recorded as an estimate derived from reference gene primer amplification. TCRdb keeps only in-frame clones here, not all; method: immunoSEQ multiplex PCR. V, J and clone size are those of that table, while D and trimming were read from the DNA. The sample lists just over 80,000 clones, 65% to 80% seen once, with around 21% in the top ten. Material for sequencing was peripheral blood. This TCR derives from a woman of 80 years or more with active or convalescent COVID-19. V and J are TRBV28 and TRBJ1-1, with D possibly matching TRBD1 (6 bases). The CDR3, as DNA: TGTGCCAGCAGTTCGGGGGGGGCAGACACTGAAGCTTTCTTT. Translation gives CASSSGGADTEAFF.